This TCR beta chain was captured by sequencing in a study of blood T cells in healthy people across ages. Regarding this clonotype: The target antigen is unknown.

It was with a sample-barcoded 5' primer and a J-beta primer mix that a second PCR of about 6 to 12 cycles was run. TCRdb analysed the 5' RACE reads with MiXCR anew, one entry per CDR3 protein. This sample carries around 1,100,000 distinct CDR3 sequences, less than 45% of them seen once, and the ten largest clones take under 15%. Germline CDR1 reads SNHLY; CDR2 reads FYNNEI. V was shortened by 2 bases and J by 0 bases, with 8 bases between the two germline ends. There are 15 residues in the CDR3. Findings and caveats of the study: Roughly linear declines in TCR beta diversity per million T cells occurred with age. Estimates of diversity drawn from one million T cells were considered underestimates. Naive T cell percentage and TCR beta diversity correlated strongly.

Aged roughly 6 to 100, donors were systemically healthy Caucasians from Russia. The sequence was obtained from a man younger than 35 in good health. This chain uses TRBV2 with TRBJ1-5; D is uncertain. The sequenced sample consisted of blood. In nucleotides, the CDR3 is TGTGCCAGCAGTGAATGGGGTAGTAGCAATCAGCCCCAGCATTTT. Its translation is CASSEWGSSNQPQHF.